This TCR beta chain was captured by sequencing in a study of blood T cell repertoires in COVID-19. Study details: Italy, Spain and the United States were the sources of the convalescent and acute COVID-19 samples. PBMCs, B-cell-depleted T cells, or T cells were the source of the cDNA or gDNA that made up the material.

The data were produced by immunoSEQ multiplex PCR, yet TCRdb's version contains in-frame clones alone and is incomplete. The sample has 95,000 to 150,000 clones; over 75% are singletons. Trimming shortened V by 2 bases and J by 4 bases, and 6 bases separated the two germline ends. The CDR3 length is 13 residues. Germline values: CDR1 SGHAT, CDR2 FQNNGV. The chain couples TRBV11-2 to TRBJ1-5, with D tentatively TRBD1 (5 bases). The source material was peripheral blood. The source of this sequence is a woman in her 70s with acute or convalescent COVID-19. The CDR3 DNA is TGTGCCAGCAGCTTATCAGGGAATCAGCCCCAGCATTTT. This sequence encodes CASSLSGNQPQHF.